The T cell receptor beta chain under discussion was sequenced for a study of control samples from healthy donors and cancer patients. This CDR3 is 15 amino acids long. The V and J ends lost 1 base and 7 bases respectively, with 13 bases between them. Germline CDR1 is KGHDR and CDR2 is SFDVKD. This table comes from immunoSEQ multiplex PCR, and its TCRdb copy is limited to in-frame clones, with some not included. The sample consists of about 98,000 clones, roughly four fifths of them appearing once. Only one count was recorded for this clone. The chain employs TRBV24-1 and TRBJ2-1; D might be TRBD2 (5 bases). Sequenced material: blood. This clonotype was sampled from a man aged 55 to 70 in good health. CDR3 amino acids: CATSDFTERGNEQFF. The CDR3 DNA reads as TGTGCCACCAGTGATTTTACCGAACGAGGGAATGAGCAGTTCTTC.